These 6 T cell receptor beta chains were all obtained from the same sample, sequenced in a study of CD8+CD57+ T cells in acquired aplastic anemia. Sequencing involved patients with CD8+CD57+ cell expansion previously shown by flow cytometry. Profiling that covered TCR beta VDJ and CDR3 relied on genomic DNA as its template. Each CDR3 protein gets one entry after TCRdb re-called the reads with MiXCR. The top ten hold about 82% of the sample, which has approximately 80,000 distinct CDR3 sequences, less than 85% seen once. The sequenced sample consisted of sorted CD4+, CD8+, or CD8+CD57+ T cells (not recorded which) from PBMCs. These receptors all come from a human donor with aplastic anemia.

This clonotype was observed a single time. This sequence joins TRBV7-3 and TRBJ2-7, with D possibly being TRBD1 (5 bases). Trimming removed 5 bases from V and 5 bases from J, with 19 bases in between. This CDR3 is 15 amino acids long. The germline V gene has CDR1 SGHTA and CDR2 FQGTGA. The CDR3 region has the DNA TGTGCCAGCAGCCCAACAGGTTCCCAAGTGGACGAGCAGTACTTC. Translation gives CASSPTGSQVDEQYF.

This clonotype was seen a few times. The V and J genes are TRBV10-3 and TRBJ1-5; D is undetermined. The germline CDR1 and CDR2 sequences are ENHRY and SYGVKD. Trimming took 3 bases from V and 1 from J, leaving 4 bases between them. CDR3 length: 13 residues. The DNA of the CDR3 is TGTGCCATCAGTGAAGGCAGCAATCAGCCCCAGCATTTT. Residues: CAISEGSNQPQHF.

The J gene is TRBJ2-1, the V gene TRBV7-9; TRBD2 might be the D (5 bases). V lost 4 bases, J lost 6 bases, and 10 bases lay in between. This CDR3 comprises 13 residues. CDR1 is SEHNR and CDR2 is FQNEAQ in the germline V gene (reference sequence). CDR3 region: CASSSGGANEQFF. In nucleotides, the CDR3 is TGTGCCAGCAGCTCCGGAGGAGCCAATGAGCAGTTCTTC.

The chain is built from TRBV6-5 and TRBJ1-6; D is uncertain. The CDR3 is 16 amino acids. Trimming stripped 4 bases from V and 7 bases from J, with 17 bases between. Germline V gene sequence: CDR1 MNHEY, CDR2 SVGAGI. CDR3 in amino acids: CASSSPGERLNSPLHF. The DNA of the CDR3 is TGTGCCAGCAGTTCGCCCGGGGAGCGCTTGAATTCACCCCTCCACTTT.

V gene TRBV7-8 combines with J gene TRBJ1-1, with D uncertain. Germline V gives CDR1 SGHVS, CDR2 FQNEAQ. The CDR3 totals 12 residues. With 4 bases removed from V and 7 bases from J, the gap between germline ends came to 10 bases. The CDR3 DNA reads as TGTGCCAGCAGCTCAAGCCAGAGTGAAGCTTTCTTT. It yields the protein CASSSSQSEAFF. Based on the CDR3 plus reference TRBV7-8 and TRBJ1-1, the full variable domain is GAGVSQSPRYKVAKRGQDVALRCDPISGHVSLFWYQQALGQGPEFLTYFQNEAQLDKSGLPSDRFFAERPEGSVSTLKIQRTQQEDSAVYLCASSSSQSEAFFGQGTRLTVV.

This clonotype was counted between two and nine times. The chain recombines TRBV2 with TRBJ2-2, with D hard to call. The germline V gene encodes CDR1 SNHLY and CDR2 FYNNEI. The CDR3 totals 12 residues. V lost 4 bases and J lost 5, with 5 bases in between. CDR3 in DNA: TGTGCCAGCAGTGGTGGAACCGGGGAGCTGTTTTTT. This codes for CASSGGTGELFF.